This passage covers 18 T cell receptor beta chains from one sample sequenced in a study of T cells after yellow fever vaccination. TCRdb independently ran MiXCR on the 5' RACE reads; one entry per CDR3 protein. The table has 300,000 to 400,000 distinct CDR3 sequences, 8% to 10% seen once. Sequencing used PBMCs, obtained on the day of the first yellow fever vaccination. These receptors were collected from a man younger than 30 who received the YFV17D yellow fever vaccine.

The rearrangement joins TRBV29-1 to TRBJ2-5; D might be TRBD2 (5 bases). Germline CDR1 reads SQVTM; CDR2 reads ANQGSEA. Trimming left V 4 bases short and J 5 bases short, with 14 bases between. This CDR3 has 13 amino acids. CDR3 bases: TGCAGCGTTGTTGGAGGATCCGAGGAGACCCAGTACTTC. It yields the protein CSVVGGSEETQYF. The full variable domain, its missing parts supplied by reference TRBV29-1 and TRBJ2-5, is SAVISQKPSRDICQRGTSLTIQCQVDSQVTMMFWYRQQPGQSLTLIATANQGSEATYESGFVIDKFPISRPNLTFSTLTVSNMSPEDSSIYLCSVVGGSEETQYFGPGTRLLVL.

V and J are TRBV20-1 and TRBJ1-6; D gene uncertain. Germline values: CDR1 DFQATT, CDR2 SNEGSKA (reference sequence). The CDR3 runs 13 residues. Trimming took 3 bases from V and 7 from J, leaving 10 bases between them. In nucleotides, the CDR3 is TGCAGTGCTAGCCCGGGGATGAATTCACCCCTCCACTTT. Residues: CSASPGMNSPLHF.

The genes are TRBV28 and TRBJ1-6; D perhaps matches TRBD1 (6 bases). With 6 bases removed from V and 6 bases from J, the gap between germline ends came to 12 bases. Germline CDR1 MDHEN, CDR2 SYDVKM. The CDR3 is 14 residues long. The CDR3 DNA follows: TGTGCCAGCAGCCCCGGGACAACTAATTCACCCCTCCACTTT. Its translation is CASSPGTTNSPLHF. Together with reference TRBV28 and TRBJ1-6, the CDR3 gives the full variable domain: DVKVTQSSRYLVKRTGEKVFLECVQDMDHENMFWYRQDPGLGLRLIYFSYDVKMKEKGDIPEGYSVSREKKERFSLILESASTNQTSMYLCASSPGTTNSPLHFGNGTRLTVT.

J is TRBJ2-1 and V is TRBV10-3, with D possibly being TRBD1 (5 bases). Deletions cut 4 bases from V and 4 bases from J, with 8 bases between. The CDR3 consists of 13 residues. Germline V CDR1 and CDR2: ENHRY, SYGVKD. CDR3 loop: CAISGQLYNEQFF. DNA for the CDR3: TGTGCCATCAGTGGACAGCTTTACAATGAGCAGTTCTTC.

This clonotype has just a few counts. The chain links TRBV9 to TRBJ2-7, with 13 bases identical to TRBD2. From germline, CDR1 is SGDLS and CDR2 YYNGEE. The CDR3 length is 18 residues. V was clipped by 0 bases and J by 5 bases; unmatched bases: 11. The CDR3 loop is CASSVGTSGGLASHEQYF. In nucleotides, the CDR3 is TGTGCCAGCAGCGTAGGGACTAGCGGGGGCCTAGCTAGTCACGAGCAGTACTTC.

The chain joins TRBV4-1 to TRBJ1-5; D gene uncertain. The CDR3 contains 14 residues. Trimming took 1 base from V and 0 from J, leaving 4 bases between them. Germline lookup yields CDR1 MGHRA and CDR2 YSYEKL. The CDR3: CASSQGLSNQPQHF. The CDR3 DNA is TGCGCCAGCAGCCAAGGGCTTAGCAATCAGCCCCAGCATTTT.

The sample holds many counts of this clonotype. This chain connects TRBV20-1 to TRBJ2-5; TRBD2 is a possible D gene (6 bases). The germline CDR1 and CDR2 sequences are DFQATT and SNEGSKA (reference sequence). CDR3 length: 10 amino acids. CDR3 DNA sequence: TGCAGCGGGACTCGAGAGACCCAGTACTTC. Translating gives CSGTRETQYF.

This clonotype was counted at least ten times. This chain connects TRBV20-1 to TRBJ2-7; D possibly matches TRBD1 or TRBD2 (5 bases each). The length of the CDR3 is 13 residues. Deletions cut 4 bases from V and 5 bases from J, with 15 bases between. CDR1 is DFQATT and CDR2 is SNEGSKA in the germline V gene (reference sequence). In DNA form, the CDR3 reads TGCAGTGCTATGGGGGATTCGTACGACGAGCAGTACTTC. Its protein is CSAMGDSYDEQYF.

This clonotype was detected ten times or more. In nucleotides, the CDR3 is TGTGCCACCCGCCAACGTGGTAGCGGAAGAAACACCGGGGAGCTGTTTTTT. It encodes CATRQRGSGRNTGELFF. The rearrangement joins TRBV13 to TRBJ2-2; perhaps TRBD2 as D (6 bases). Germline-derived CDR1 and CDR2 are PRHDT and FYEKMQ (reference sequence). The germline V and J ends were trimmed by 10 bases and 2 bases, with 23 bases remaining between them. The CDR3 covers 17 residues.

This clonotype was counted a few times. J is TRBJ2-3 and V is TRBV6-2 or TRBV6-3, with D hard to call. V gave up 5 bases and J gave up 2 bases, with 11 bases separating them. Per germline, CDR1 MNHEY and CDR2 SVGEGT. The CDR3 loop spans 14 amino acids. The CDR3 region has the DNA TGTGCCAGCAGTACCTACACCGTCACAGATACGCAGTATTTT. This encodes CASSTYTVTDTQYF.

The V gene is TRBV6-1, the J gene TRBJ2-3, with 10 bases aligning to TRBD2. This CDR3 is 15 amino acids long. Germline V lookup: CDR1 MNHNS, CDR2 SASEGT. V lost 7 bases to trimming and J lost 3 bases; unmatched junction nucleotides: 7. For the CDR3, the DNA is TGTGCCAGCACCCTCGGGACTAGCGCAACAGATACGCAGTATTTT. Encoded protein: CASTLGTSATDTQYF.

The genes are TRBV6-5 and TRBJ2-5; tentatively, D is TRBD1 or TRBD2 (5 bases each). V gave up 6 bases and J gave up 2 bases, with 22 bases separating them. There are 17 residues in the CDR3. The germline gives CDR1 MNHEY, CDR2 SVGAGI. In nucleotides, the CDR3 is TGTGCCAGCAGCCGCACCTCCGGGACGGAGAAACAAGAGACCCAGTACTTC. This gives the protein CASSRTSGTEKQETQYF.

A few counts support this clonotype. This CDR3 is CASSVLKGQPQHF. The CDR3 nucleotides are TGTGCCAGCAGTGTCCTTAAAGGTCAGCCCCAGCATTTT. The genes are TRBV6-1 and TRBJ1-5; D uncertain. This CDR3 has 13 residues. The germline V gene encodes CDR1 MNHNS and CDR2 SASEGT. Trimming took 4 bases from V and 6 from J, leaving 10 bases between them.

This clonotype was recorded at least ten times. V and J are TRBV3-1 and TRBJ2-1; the match to TRBD2 covers 12 bases. Trimming removed 3 bases from V and 4 bases from J; junction bases left unmatched: 16. This CDR3 contains 20 residues. Germline V CDR1 and CDR2: LGHDT, YNNKEL (reference sequence). CDR3 coding DNA: TGTGCCAGCAGCCACCCAGCTAGCGGGGGGGACCACCCCTATTACAATGAGCAGTTCTTC. Translating gives CASSHPASGGDHPYYNEQFF.

This clonotype showed up just a few times. The chain carries TRBV4-1 and TRBJ2-1; 11 bases line up with TRBD2. Germline trimming cut 1 base from V and 8 bases from J; bases unmatched to any gene: 1. CDR1 is MGHRA, CDR2 YSYEKL, per germline. CDR3 length equals 14 residues. The CDR3 DNA sequence: TGCGCCAGCAGCCAAGCGACTAGCGGGGATGAGCAGTTCTTC. This encodes CASSQATSGDEQFF.

This clonotype was recorded a few times. J is TRBJ2-7 and V is TRBV20-1; TRBD2 matches at 10 bases. Germline CDR1 DFQATT, CDR2 SNEGSKA (reference sequence). The CDR3 is made up of 14 amino acids. The ends lost 4 bases at V and 6 bases at J; junction bases unmatched: 9. The CDR3 nucleotides read TGCAGTGCTAAATCCGGGACTAGCGTCTCCGAGCAGTACTTC. It translates to CSAKSGTSVSEQYF.

V and J are TRBV6-2 or TRBV6-3 and TRBJ2-7; 8 nucleotides match TRBD1. The CDR3 loop spans 17 amino acids. V gave up 0 bases and J gave up 0 bases; unmatched junction bases: 7. Per germline, CDR1 MNHEY and CDR2 SVGEGT. DNA for the CDR3: TGTGCCAGCAGTTACTCAATCCAGGGGGCGAGCTCCTACGAGCAGTACGTC. This sequence encodes CASSYSIQGASSYEQYV.

The chain carries TRBV20-1 and TRBJ2-7, with a tentative D call TRBD1 (6 bases). The CDR3 is 12 amino acids. Deletions cut 5 bases from V and 2 bases from J, with 10 bases between. CDR1 and CDR2 (germline): DFQATT, SNEGSKA (reference sequence). CDR3 DNA: TGCAGTGCTGCCGCAGGGGCCTACGAGCAGTACTTC. This codes for CSAAAGAYEQYF.